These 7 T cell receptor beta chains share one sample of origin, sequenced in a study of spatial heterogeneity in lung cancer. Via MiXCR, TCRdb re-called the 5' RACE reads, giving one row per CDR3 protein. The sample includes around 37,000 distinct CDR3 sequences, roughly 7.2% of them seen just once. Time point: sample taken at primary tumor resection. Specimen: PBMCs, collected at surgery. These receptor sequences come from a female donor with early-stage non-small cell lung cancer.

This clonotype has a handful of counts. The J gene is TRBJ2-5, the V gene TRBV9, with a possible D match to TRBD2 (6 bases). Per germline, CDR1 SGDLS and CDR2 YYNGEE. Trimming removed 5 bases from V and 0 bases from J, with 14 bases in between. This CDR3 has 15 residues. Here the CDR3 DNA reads TGTGCCAGCAGTGGGGGAGGTCGGGACCAAGAGACCCAGTACTTC. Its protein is CASSGGGRDQETQYF.

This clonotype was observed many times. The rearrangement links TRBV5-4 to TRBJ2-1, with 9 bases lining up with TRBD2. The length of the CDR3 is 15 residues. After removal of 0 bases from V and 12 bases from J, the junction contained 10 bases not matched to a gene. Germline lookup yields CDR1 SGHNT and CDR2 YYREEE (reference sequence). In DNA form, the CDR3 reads TGTGCCAGCAGCTTGGAGCTAGCGGGAAGGAGGGGGCAGTTCTTC. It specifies CASSLELAGRRGQFF.

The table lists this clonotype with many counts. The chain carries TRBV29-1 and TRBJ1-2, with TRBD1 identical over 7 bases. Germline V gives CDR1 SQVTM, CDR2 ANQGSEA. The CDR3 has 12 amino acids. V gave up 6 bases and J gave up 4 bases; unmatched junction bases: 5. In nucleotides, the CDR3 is TGCAGCGTCGCGACAGGGTTCTATGGCTACACCTTC. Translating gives CSVATGFYGYTF. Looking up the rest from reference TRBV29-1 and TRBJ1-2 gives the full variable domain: SAVISQKPSRDICQRGTSLTIQCQVDSQVTMMFWYRQQPGQSLTLIATANQGSEATYESGFVIDKFPISRPNLTFSTLTVSNMSPEDSSIYLCSVATGFYGYTFGSGTRLTVV.

The CDR3 sequence is CSASSRVLDTQYF. The CDR3 nucleotides are TGCAGTGCTAGCTCAAGGGTTCTAGATACGCAGTATTTT. The J gene is TRBJ2-3, the V gene TRBV20-1; D is undetermined. Looked up from germline, CDR1 is DFQATT and CDR2 is SNEGSKA (reference sequence). V gave up 3 bases and J gave up 5 bases, with 12 bases separating them. The CDR3 contains 13 residues.

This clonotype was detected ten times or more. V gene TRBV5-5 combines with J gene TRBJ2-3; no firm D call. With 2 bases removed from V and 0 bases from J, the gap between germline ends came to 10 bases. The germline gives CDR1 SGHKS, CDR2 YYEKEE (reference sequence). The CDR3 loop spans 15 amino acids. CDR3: CASSFILGSTDTQYF. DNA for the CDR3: TGTGCCAGCAGCTTCATCCTAGGTAGCACAGATACGCAGTATTTT.

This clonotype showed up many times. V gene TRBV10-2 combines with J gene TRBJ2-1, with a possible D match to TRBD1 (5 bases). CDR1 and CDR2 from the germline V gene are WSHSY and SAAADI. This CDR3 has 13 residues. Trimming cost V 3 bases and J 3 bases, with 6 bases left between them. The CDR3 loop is CASSEDSYNEQFF. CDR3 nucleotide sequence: TGCGCCAGCAGTGAAGACAGCTACAATGAGCAGTTCTTC.

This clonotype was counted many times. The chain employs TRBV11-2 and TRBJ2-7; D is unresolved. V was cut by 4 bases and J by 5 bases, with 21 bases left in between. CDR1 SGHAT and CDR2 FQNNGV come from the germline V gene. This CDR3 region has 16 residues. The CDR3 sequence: CASSSPETVGWNEQYF. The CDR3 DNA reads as TGTGCCAGCAGCTCCCCGGAAACGGTGGGGTGGAACGAGCAGTACTTC.